This T cell receptor beta chain comes out of a study of Ad26.COV2.S vaccination and SARS-CoV-2 variants (dated by TCRdb to about 2021). Some background on the complete study: TCRbeta repertoire sequencing was used to assess the specificity and breadth of SARS-CoV-2-reactive T cell receptors after Ad26.COV2.S vaccination. The TCR-sequenced set comprised about 32 samples: around 20 Ad26.COV2.S vaccine recipients, 5 placebo recipients and 8 SARS-CoV-2 convalescent individuals. General findings and caveats noted by the study authors: Vaccine and placebo recipients had comparable non-spike TCR breadth, which fits with the vaccine containing only spike. Higher spike-specific TCR breadth was observed in Ad26.COV2.S recipients than in placebo recipients (P = 0.0014). The authors noted that total T cell responses may have been underestimated by the TCR breadth and depth analyses. After vaccination, spike-specific CD8+ and CD4+ T cell responses were reported to show substantial breadth.

The immunoSEQ Assay was the method used to sequence TCRbeta CDR3 regions. After extraction, genomic DNA underwent amplification by bias-controlled multiplex PCR, followed by high-throughput sequencing. On the authors' methods: Collapsing and filtering of sequences were performed to quantify the absolute abundance of each unique TCRbeta CDR3 region. Usable DNA was measured by amplifying reference genes present in all nucleated cells, and TCRbeta template counts were normalized to that usable DNA to estimate T cell fraction. Repertoire TCRs were annotated as SARS-CoV-2-specific by exact matching of V gene, CDR3 amino acid sequence and J gene to a known reactive TCR set. The reference SARS-CoV-2 TCR set came from MIRA and was filtered for enrichment in COVID-19-positive ImmuneCODE repertoires, removing public or cross-reactive TCRs. Drawing on the MIRA antigens, annotated TCRs were analysed further at the level of specific ORF or position within ORF. Breadth was defined as annotated unique rearrangements over total unique productive rearrangements; depth was the summed frequency of those rearrangements. Group comparisons of TCR breadth used two-sided Wilcoxon rank-sum tests. TCRdb re-hosts the immuneACCESS table, in-frame sequences only. Its copies lack some clones; in the studies checked, an unresolved V gene accounts for under half of them, and the cause for the rest is not known. Clonal size and the V and J genes are those of that table, whereas D and trimming came from the DNA. The sample records 150,000 to 200,000 clones, around 90% of which are singletons. Over 4.5% of the sample is taken by the ten largest.

V gives up 0 bases and J gives up 5 bases, and the segment between their germline ends measures 6 bases. Inclusive of the bounding cysteine and phenylalanine, the CDR3 is 13 residues long. Solely the CDR3 DNA is kept, with 39 bases framed from the first base. The germline V gene supplies CDR1 SGDLS and CDR2 YYNGEE. On this clone itself: No cognate antigen has been identified for it. No much larger clone exists at a distance of one base, and base qualities are not known.

The time point tag for this specimen amounts to: individuals recovered from natural SARS-CoV-2 infection. The sequence was obtained from a human donor who had recovered from COVID-19. The chain couples TRBV9 to TRBJ2-1; no D gene call is confident. The sequences come from peripheral blood, collected after recovery from COVID-19. The nucleotides read TGTGCCAGCAGCGTAGAGTTTGACAATGAGCAGTTCTTC. This codes for CASSVEFDNEQFF.